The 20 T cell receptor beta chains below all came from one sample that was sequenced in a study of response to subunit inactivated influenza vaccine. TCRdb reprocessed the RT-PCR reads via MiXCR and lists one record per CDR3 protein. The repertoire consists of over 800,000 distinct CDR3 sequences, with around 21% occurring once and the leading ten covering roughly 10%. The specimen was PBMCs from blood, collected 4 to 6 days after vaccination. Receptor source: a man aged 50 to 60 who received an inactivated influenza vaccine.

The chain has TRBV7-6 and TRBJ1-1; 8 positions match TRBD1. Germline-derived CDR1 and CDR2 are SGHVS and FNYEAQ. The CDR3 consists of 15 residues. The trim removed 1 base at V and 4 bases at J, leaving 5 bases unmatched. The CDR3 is CASSLVSGGGTEAFF. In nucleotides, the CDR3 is TGTGCCAGCAGCTTAGTTTCAGGGGGCGGCACTGAAGCTTTCTTT.

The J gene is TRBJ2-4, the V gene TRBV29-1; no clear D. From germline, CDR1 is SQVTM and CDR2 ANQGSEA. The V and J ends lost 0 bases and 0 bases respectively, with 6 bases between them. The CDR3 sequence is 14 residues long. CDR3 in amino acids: CSVEDRIAKNIQYF. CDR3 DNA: TGCAGCGTTGAAGATCGGATAGCCAAAAACATTCAGTACTTC.

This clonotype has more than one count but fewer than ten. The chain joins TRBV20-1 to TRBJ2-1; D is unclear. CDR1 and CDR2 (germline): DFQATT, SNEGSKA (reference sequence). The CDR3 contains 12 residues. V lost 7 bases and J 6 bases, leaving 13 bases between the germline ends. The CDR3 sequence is CSGPGNGNEQFF. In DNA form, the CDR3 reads TGCAGTGGTCCAGGAAATGGCAATGAGCAGTTCTTC.

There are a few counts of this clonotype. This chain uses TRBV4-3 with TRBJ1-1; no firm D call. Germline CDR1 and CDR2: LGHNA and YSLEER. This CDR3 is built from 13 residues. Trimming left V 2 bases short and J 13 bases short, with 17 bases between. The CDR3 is CASSQYEGGFHFF. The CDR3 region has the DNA TGCGCCAGCAGCCAATATGAGGGAGGGTTTCATTTCTTT.

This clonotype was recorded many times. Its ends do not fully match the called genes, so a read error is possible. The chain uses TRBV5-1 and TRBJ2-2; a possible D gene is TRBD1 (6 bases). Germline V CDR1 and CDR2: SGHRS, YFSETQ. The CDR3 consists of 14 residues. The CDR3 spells CASSLTGNTGELFF. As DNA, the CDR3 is TGTGCCAGCAGCTTGACAGGGAACACCGGGGAGCTGTTTTTT.

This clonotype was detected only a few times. CDR3 protein: CASSQTGNGQPQHF. DNA of the CDR3: TGTGCCAGCAGCCAAACAGGGAACGGTCAGCCCCAGCATTTT. V is TRBV7-2 and J is TRBJ1-5, with a weak D call TRBD1 (6 bases). Germline CDR1 and CDR2: SGHTA and FQGNSA. V dropped 5 bases and J dropped 6 bases, with 14 bases sitting between them. The CDR3 is made up of 14 amino acids.

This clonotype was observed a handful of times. The CDR3 sequence is CASSLAPARSTDTQYF. DNA for the CDR3: TGCGCCAGCAGCTTGGCCCCAGCGCGTAGCACAGATACGCAGTATTTT. The chain uses TRBV5-1 and TRBJ2-3; no reliable D call. The CDR3 covers 16 residues. Germline-derived CDR1 and CDR2 are SGHRS and YFSETQ. The V end was cut by 0 bases, the J end by 0 bases, with 11 bases between.

The CDR3: CASSYRGRPTDTQYF. The CDR3 bases are TGTGCCAGCAGTTATAGGGGAAGACCCACAGATACGCAGTATTTT. V usage is TRBV12-3 or TRBV12-4 and J usage is TRBJ2-3, with D possibly matching TRBD1 (5 bases). The CDR3 has 15 residues. V was pared by 4 bases and J by 2 bases, with 13 bases between.

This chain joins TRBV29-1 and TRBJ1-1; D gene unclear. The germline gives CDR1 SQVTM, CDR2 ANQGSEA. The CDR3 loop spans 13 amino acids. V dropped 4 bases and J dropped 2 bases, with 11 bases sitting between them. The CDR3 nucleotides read TGCAGCGTTGGCCTACGGCTAAACACTGAAGCTTTCTTT. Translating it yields CSVGLRLNTEAFF. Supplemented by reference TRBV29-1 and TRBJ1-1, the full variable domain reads SAVISQKPSRDICQRGTSLTIQCQVDSQVTMMFWYRQQPGQSLTLIATANQGSEATYESGFVIDKFPISRPNLTFSTLTVSNMSPEDSSIYLCSVGLRLNTEAFFGQGTRLTVV.

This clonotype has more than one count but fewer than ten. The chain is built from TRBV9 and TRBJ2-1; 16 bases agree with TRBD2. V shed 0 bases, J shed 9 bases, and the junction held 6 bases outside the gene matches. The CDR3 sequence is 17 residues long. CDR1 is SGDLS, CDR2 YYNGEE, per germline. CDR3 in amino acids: CASSVEGLAGGPSEQFF. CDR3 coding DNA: TGTGCCAGCAGCGTAGAGGGACTAGCGGGAGGGCCGAGTGAGCAGTTCTTC.

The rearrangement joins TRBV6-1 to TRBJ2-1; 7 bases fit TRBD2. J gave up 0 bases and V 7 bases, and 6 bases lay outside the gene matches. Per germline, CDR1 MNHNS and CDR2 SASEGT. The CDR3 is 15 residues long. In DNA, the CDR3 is TGTGCCAGCAAACAGCGGGGCATCTCCTACAATGAGCAGTTCTTC. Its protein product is CASKQRGISYNEQFF.

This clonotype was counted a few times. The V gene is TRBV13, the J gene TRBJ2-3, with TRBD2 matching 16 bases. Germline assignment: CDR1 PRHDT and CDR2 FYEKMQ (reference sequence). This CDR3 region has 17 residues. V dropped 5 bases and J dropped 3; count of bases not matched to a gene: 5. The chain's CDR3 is CASSQTGLAGGTDTQYF. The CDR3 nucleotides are TGTGCCAGCAGCCAGACGGGACTAGCGGGGGGGACAGATACGCAGTATTTT.

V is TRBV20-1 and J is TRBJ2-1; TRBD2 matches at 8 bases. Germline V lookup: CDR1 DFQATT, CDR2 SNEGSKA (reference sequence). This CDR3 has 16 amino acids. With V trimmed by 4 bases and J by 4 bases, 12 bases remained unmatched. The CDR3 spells CSAKKTGTSPYNEQFF. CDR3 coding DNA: TGCAGTGCTAAAAAGACCGGGACTAGTCCTTACAATGAGCAGTTCTTC.

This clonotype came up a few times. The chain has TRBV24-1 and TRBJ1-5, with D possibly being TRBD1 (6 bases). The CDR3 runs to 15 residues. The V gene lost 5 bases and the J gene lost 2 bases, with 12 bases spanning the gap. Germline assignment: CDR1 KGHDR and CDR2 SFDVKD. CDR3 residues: CATSVGAQGNQPQHF. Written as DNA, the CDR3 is TGTGCCACCAGTGTGGGGGCGCAGGGCAATCAGCCCCAGCATTTT.

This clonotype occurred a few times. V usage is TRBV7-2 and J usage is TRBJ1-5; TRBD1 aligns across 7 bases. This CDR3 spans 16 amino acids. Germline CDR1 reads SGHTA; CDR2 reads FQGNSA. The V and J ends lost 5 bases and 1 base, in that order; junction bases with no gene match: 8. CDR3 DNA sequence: TGTGCCAGCAGCCGATCGGGACAGACCAGCAATCAGCCCCAGCATTTT. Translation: CASSRSGQTSNQPQHF.

The CDR3 is CASSAAGADSPLHF. In nucleotides, the CDR3 is TGCGCCAGCAGCGCAGCAGGGGCAGACTCACCCCTCCACTTT. The rearrangement joins TRBV5-1 to TRBJ1-6; maybe TRBD1 (6 bases). This CDR3 has 14 residues. V was cut by 4 bases and J by 10 bases, with 15 bases left in between. Looked up from germline, CDR1 is SGHRS and CDR2 is YFSETQ.

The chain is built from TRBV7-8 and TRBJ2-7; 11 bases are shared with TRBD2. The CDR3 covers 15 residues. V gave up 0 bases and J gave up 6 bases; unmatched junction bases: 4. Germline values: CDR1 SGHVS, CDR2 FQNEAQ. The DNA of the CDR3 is TGTGCCAGCAGCTTAGCAGTAGCGGGAGGGCCCGAGCAGTACTTC. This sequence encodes CASSLAVAGGPEQYF.

The chain's CDR3 is CSAVGLGQGVYEQYF. The DNA for the CDR3 is TGCAGTGCGGTCGGACTTGGACAGGGGGTCTACGAGCAGTACTTC. This sequence joins TRBV20-1 and TRBJ2-7; 10 nucleotides match TRBD1. Germline loops: CDR1 DFQATT, CDR2 SNEGSKA (reference sequence). The trim removed 6 bases at V and 3 bases at J, leaving 11 bases unmatched. The CDR3 is made up of 15 amino acids.

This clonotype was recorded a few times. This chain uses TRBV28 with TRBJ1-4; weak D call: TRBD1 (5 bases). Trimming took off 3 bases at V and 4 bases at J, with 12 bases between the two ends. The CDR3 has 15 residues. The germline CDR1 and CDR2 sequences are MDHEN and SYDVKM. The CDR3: CASSFPRAYNEKLFF. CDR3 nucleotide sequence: TGTGCCAGCAGTTTTCCCAGGGCCTATAATGAAAAACTGTTTTTT.

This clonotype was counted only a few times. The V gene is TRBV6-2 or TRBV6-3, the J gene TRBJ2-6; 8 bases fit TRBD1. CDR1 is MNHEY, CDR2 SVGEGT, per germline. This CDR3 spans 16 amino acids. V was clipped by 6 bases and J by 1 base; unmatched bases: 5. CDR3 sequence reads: CASSDWDRSGANVLTF. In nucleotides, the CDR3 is TGTGCCAGCAGCGACTGGGACAGGTCTGGGGCCAACGTCCTGACTTTC.